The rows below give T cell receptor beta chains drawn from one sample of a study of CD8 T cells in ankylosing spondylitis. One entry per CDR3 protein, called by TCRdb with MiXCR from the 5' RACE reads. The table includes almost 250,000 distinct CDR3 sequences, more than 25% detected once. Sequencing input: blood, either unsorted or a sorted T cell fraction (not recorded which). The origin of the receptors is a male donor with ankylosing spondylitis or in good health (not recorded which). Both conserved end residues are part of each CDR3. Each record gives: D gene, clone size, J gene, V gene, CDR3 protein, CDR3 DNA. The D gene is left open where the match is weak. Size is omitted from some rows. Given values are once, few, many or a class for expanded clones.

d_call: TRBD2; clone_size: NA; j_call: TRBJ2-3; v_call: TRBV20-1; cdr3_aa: CSARDNSGAADTQYF; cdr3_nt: TGCAGTGCTAGAGATAATAGCGGGGCGGCAGATACGCAGTATTTT
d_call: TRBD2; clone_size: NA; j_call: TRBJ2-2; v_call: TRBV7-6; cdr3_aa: CASSSRAGTNTGELFF; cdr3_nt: TGTGCCAGCAGCTCTCGAGCGGGAACTAACACCGGGGAGCTGTTTTTT
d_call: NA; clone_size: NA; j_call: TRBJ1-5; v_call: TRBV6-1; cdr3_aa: CASSGNGGTQHF; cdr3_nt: TGTGCCAGCAGCGGGAACGGGGGGACCCAGCATTTT
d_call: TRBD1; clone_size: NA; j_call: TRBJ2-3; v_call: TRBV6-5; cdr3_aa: CASSLHPTGSTDTQYF; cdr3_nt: TGTGCCAGCAGCCTTCACCCGACAGGGAGCACAGATACGCAGTATTTT
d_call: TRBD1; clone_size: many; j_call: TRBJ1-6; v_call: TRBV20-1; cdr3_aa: CSARDPEQGPNSPLHF; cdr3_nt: TGCAGTGCTAGAGATCCGGAACAGGGGCCTAATTCACCCCTCCACTTT
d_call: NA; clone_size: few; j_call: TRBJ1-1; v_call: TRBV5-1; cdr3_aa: CASSLAGRGTAFF; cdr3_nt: TGCGCCAGCAGCTTGGCCGGCAGGGGTACAGCTTTCTTT
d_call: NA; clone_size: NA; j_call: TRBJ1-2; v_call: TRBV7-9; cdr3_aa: CASSPSVGLRSNYGYTF; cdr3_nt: TGTGCCAGCAGCCCCTCCGTAGGCCTACGGTCTAACTATGGCTACACCTTC
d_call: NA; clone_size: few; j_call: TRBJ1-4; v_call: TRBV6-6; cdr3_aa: CASGSGINEKLFF; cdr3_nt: TGTGCCAGCGGTAGCGGGATTAATGAAAAACTGTTTTTT
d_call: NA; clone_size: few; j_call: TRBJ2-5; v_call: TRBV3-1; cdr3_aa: CASSQVRGGLEETQYF; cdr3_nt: TGTGCCAGCAGCCAAGTAAGGGGGGGCCTTGAAGAGACCCAGTACTTC
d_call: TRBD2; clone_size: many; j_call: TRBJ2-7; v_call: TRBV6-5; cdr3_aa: CASSYSGGYYEQYF; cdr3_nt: TGTGCCAGCAGTTACTCGGGGGGGTACTACGAGCAGTACTTC
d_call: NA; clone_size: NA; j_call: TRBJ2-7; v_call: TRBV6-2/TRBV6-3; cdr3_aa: CASSYDMVNEQYF; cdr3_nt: TGTGCCAGCAGTTACGATATGGTTAACGAGCAGTACTTC
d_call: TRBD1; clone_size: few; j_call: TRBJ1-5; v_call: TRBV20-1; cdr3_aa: CSASRQGGQPQHF; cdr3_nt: TGCAGTGCTAGTCGACAGGGGGGTCAGCCCCAGCATTTT
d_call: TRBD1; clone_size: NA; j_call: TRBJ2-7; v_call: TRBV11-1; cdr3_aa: CASSLAGQVNF; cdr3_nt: TGTGCCAGCAGCTTAGCGGGACAGGTGAACTTC
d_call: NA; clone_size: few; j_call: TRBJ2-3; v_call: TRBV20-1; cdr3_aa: CSASPPGKISTDTQYF; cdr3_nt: TGCAGTGCTAGCCCACCCGGCAAAATTAGCACAGATACGCAGTATTTT
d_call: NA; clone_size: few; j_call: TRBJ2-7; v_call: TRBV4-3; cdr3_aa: CPRCPLAYEQYF; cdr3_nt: TGCCCAAGGTGCCCCCTAGCGTACGAGCAGTACTTC
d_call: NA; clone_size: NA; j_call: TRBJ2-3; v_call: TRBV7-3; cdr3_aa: CASSLDLPGGTDTQYF; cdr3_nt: TGTGCCAGCAGCTTAGACCTGCCCGGGGGCACAGATACGCAGTATTTT
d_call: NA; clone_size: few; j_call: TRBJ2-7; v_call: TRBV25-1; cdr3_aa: CASSSTATISYEQYF; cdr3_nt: TGTGCCAGCAGTTCGACGGCTACCATCTCCTACGAGCAGTACTTC
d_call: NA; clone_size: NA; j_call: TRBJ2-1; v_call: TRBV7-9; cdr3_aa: CASSTDNYNEQFF; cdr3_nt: TGTGCCAGCAGCACGGACAACTACAATGAGCAGTTCTTC
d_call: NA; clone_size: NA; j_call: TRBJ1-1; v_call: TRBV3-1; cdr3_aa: CASSPDSGTEAFF; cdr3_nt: TGTGCCAGCAGCCCCGACTCGGGCACTGAAGCTTTCTTT
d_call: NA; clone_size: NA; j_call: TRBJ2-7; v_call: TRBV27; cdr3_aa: CASSLGQFSEQYF; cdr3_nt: TGTGCCAGCAGTTTAGGGCAGTTTAGTGAGCAGTACTTC
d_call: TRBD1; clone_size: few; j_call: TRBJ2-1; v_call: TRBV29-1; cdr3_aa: CSVATGSSYNEQFF; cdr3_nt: TGCAGCGTCGCGACAGGGTCATCCTACAATGAGCAGTTCTTC
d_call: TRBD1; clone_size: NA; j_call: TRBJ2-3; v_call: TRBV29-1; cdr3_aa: CSVAGSQGATDTQYF; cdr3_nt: TGCAGCGTCGCCGGGTCCCAGGGGGCCACAGATACGCAGTATTTT
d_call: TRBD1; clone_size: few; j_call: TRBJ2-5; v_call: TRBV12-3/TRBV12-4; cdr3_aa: CASSLGTGHETQYF; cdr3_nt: TGTGCCAGCAGTTTGGGGACAGGTCACGAGACCCAGTACTTC
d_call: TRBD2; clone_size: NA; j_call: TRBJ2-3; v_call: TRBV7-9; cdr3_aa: CASSTPGSGEADTQYF; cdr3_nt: TGTGCCAGCAGCACCCCGGGGAGCGGGGAAGCAGATACGCAGTATTTT